This TCR beta chain came from a study of blood T cell repertoires in COVID-19. Whole-study context: There were acute and convalescent COVID-19 samples, and they came from the United States, Italy and Spain. From T cells, B-cell-depleted T cells, or PBMCs came the material, which was cDNA or gDNA.

V lost 5 bases to trimming and J lost 0 bases, with 19 bases between them. The CDR3 has 17 amino acids. The germline CDR1 and CDR2 sequences are SGHVS and FQNEAQ. Under the authors' procedure: Amplified reference gene primers provided the basis for estimating nucleated cell counts. Using immunoSEQ multiplex PCR, the repertoire was profiled, and TCRdb retains in-frame clones only, with some absent. From that table come the V and J calls and clone size; the DNA was used to work out D and trimming. Here the sample spans under 150,000 clones, about 82% being singletons. Sequencing was performed on peripheral blood. The chain has TRBV7-8 and TRBJ1-1; no definite D call. This TCR was recovered from a woman between 40 and 50 years old with active or convalescent COVID-19. The CDR3, as DNA: TGTGCCAGCAGCGGAGTGCGCGGTTTCCTCATGAACACTGAAGCTTTCTTT. This encodes CASSGVRGFLMNTEAFF.